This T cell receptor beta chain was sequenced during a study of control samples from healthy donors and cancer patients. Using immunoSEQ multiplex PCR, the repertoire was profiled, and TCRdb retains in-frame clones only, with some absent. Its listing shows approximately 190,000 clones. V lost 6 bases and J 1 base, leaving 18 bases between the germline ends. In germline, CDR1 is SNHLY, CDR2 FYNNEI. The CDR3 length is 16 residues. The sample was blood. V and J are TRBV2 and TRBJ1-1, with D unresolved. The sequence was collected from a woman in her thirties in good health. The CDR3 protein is CASSPSLLAGNTEAFF. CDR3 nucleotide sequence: TGTGCCAGCAGCCCCAGTCTCCTTGCGGGGAACACTGAAGCTTTCTTT.